The 17 T cell receptor beta chains below come from one sample, sequenced in a study of shared clonotypes between healthy human individuals. Produced via immunoSEQ multiplex PCR; TCRdb's table is partial and in-frame only. The sample has 950,000 to 1,300,000 clones, more than 65% seen once. The sample taken for sequencing was memory CD4+ T cells sorted from blood. Subset reported: CD45RA-negative fraction. The receptors were gathered from a man aged 18 to 35 in good health.

The V and J genes are TRBV7-6 and TRBJ1-3; D gene uncertain. The CDR3 runs 15 residues. Looked up from germline, CDR1 is SGHVS and CDR2 is FNYEAQ. V was shortened by 0 bases and J by 2 bases, with 8 bases between the two germline ends. The CDR3 is CASSLAHGTGNTIYF. Here the CDR3 DNA reads TGTGCCAGCAGCTTAGCCCACGGGACTGGAAACACCATATATTTT.

A word on this clone: Other DNA sequences of this sample code for an identical CDR3. V and J are TRBV30 and TRBJ2-5, with D perhaps TRBD2 (5 bases). Trimming cost V 2 bases and J 4 bases, with 11 bases left between them. The CDR3 runs to 13 residues. The germline CDR1 and CDR2 sequences are GTSNPN and SVGIG (reference sequence). CDR3 sequence reads: CAWSLLAGETQYF. Here the CDR3 DNA reads TGTGCCTGGAGTTTGCTAGCAGGAGAGACCCAGTACTTC.

The V call is TRBV13, the J call TRBJ2-5; TRBD2 agrees at 7 bases. CDR3 length equals 16 residues. The trim removed 4 bases at V and 3 bases at J, leaving 11 bases unmatched. Germline V lookup: CDR1 PRHDT, CDR2 FYEKMQ (reference sequence). CDR3 loop: CASSSPSAGPEETQYF. The DNA of the CDR3 is TGTGCCAGCAGCTCCCCGTCAGCGGGACCAGAAGAGACCCAGTACTTC.

The CDR3 spells CASSSRGTQYF. CDR3 in DNA: TGTGCCAGCAGCTCCCGGGGGACCCAGTACTTC. This rearrangement joins TRBV7-2 to TRBJ2-5; D may be TRBD2 (5 bases). This CDR3 spans 11 amino acids. Germline loops: CDR1 SGHTA, CDR2 FQGNSA. The germline V and J ends were trimmed by 4 bases and 7 bases, with 7 bases remaining between them.

This clone has more than one count but fewer than ten. The V gene is TRBV7-2, the J gene TRBJ2-3; 7 bases match TRBD2. Unmatched junction bases numbered 11, after V lost 5 bases and J lost 6 bases. CDR1 and CDR2 (germline): SGHTA, FQGNSA. The CDR3 consists of 15 residues. The CDR3 nucleotides read TGTGCCAGCAGCCTCTCGGGGAGCGGGATCGATACGCAGTATTTT. Residues: CASSLSGSGIDTQYF. The full variable domain, rest sourced from reference TRBV7-2 and TRBJ2-3, is GAGVSQSPSNKVTEKGKDVELRCDPISGHTALYWYRQSLGQGLEFLIYFQGNSAPDKSGLPSDRFSAERTGGSVSTLTIQRTQQEDSAVYLCASSLSGSGIDTQYFGPGTRLTVL.

The chain recombines TRBV6-1 with TRBJ2-2; D gene uncertain. Germline V CDR1 and CDR2: MNHNS, SASEGT. V lost 1 base and J lost 5, with 8 bases in between. This CDR3 is built from 14 residues. DNA of the CDR3: TGTGCCAGCAGTGAAGAGCCCAGGACCGGGGAGCTGTTTTTT. Residues: CASSEEPRTGELFF.

This chain uses TRBV7-8 with TRBJ2-7; 7 positions agree with TRBD1. The CDR3 sequence is 14 residues long. CDR1 and CDR2 (germline): SGHVS, FQNEAQ. V shed 4 bases, J shed 5 bases, and the junction held 8 bases outside the gene matches. The CDR3 nucleotides are TGTGCCAGCAGCTGGGGACAGATAGGGGACGAGCAGTACTTC. This encodes CASSWGQIGDEQYF. The full variable domain, rest sourced from reference TRBV7-8 and TRBJ2-7, is GAGVSQSPRYKVAKRGQDVALRCDPISGHVSLFWYQQALGQGPEFLTYFQNEAQLDKSGLPSDRFFAERPEGSVSTLKIQRTQQEDSAVYLCASSWGQIGDEQYFGPGTRLTVT.

Remarks on this clone: The same CDR3 also results from other DNA sequences found in this sample. CDR3 loop: CASSLATGSYNEQFF. CDR3 DNA sequence: TGCGCCAGCAGCTTGGCTACGGGATCCTACAATGAGCAGTTCTTC. The rearrangement joins TRBV5-1 to TRBJ2-1; a weak D match, TRBD2 (5 bases). The CDR3 is 15 amino acids. The germline V and J ends were trimmed by 0 bases and 1 base, with 8 bases remaining between them. Germline CDR1 SGHRS, CDR2 YFSETQ.

This clone was seen only once. V is TRBV6-1 and J is TRBJ2-2; D not certain. V was shortened by 7 bases and J by 4 bases, with 13 bases between the two germline ends. Germline V lookup: CDR1 MNHNS, CDR2 SASEGT. The CDR3 totals 14 residues. The CDR3 loop is CASKVQFGTGELFF. CDR3 sequence (DNA): TGTGCCAGCAAGGTACAATTTGGCACCGGGGAGCTGTTTTTT.

The DNA of the CDR3 is TGCGCCAGCAGTGAGTCCCTGCACGGCTACACCTTC. Its protein is CASSESLHGYTF. The chain couples TRBV10-2 to TRBJ1-2, with unresolved D. Trimming cost V 0 bases and J 8 bases, with 7 bases left between them. This CDR3 is 12 amino acids long. Germline V lookup: CDR1 WSHSY, CDR2 SAAADI.

The chain uses TRBV7-2 and TRBJ2-1, with D maybe TRBD2 (5 bases). Trimming took off 2 bases at V and 6 bases at J, with 8 bases between the two ends. CDR1 is SGHTA and CDR2 is FQGNSA in the germline V gene. The CDR3 has 13 residues. The CDR3 spells CASSLLGSNEQFF. The CDR3, as DNA: TGTGCCAGCAGCTTATTGGGGAGCAATGAGCAGTTCTTC. Together with reference TRBV7-2 and TRBJ2-1, the CDR3 gives the full variable domain: GAGVSQSPSNKVTEKGKDVELRCDPISGHTALYWYRQSLGQGLEFLIYFQGNSAPDKSGLPSDRFSAERTGGSVSTLTIQRTQQEDSAVYLCASSLLGSNEQFFGPGTRLTVL.

The CDR3 DNA follows: TGCGCCAGCAGCTTGGGATACAGGGAGGAGCTGTTTTTT. Its protein is CASSLGYREELFF. V gene TRBV5-1 combines with J gene TRBJ2-2, with D tentatively TRBD1 (6 bases). CDR3 length: 13 residues. The ends were cut back, 0 bases at V and 10 bases at J, with 10 bases in the middle. CDR1 and CDR2 from the germline V gene are SGHRS and YFSETQ.

The chain couples TRBV11-2 to TRBJ2-7; D is unclear. Germline V lookup: CDR1 SGHAT, CDR2 FQNNGV. V shed 0 bases and J shed 1 base, with 7 bases lying between them. The CDR3 sequence is 14 residues long. The CDR3 bases are TGTGCCAGCAGCTTAGATTTCCAGTCCTACGAGCAGTACTTC. Its protein product is CASSLDFQSYEQYF. The complete variable domain, with remaining parts taken from reference TRBV11-2 and TRBJ2-7, reads EAGVAQSPRYKIIEKRQSVAFWCNPISGHATLYWYQQILGQGPKLLIQFQNNGVVDDSQLPKDRFSAERLKGVDSTLKIQPAKLEDSAVYLCASSLDFQSYEQYFGPGTRLTVT.

DNA of the CDR3: TGTGCCTGGAATAGCGGGTCACCTTGGTTAAACATTCAGTACTTC. This gives the protein CAWNSGSPWLNIQYF. V gene TRBV30 combines with J gene TRBJ2-4; 7 bases are shared with TRBD2. The CDR3 contains 15 residues. Unmatched junction bases numbered 12, after V lost 4 bases and J lost 6 bases. Germline values: CDR1 GTSNPN, CDR2 SVGIG (reference sequence).

V gene TRBV28 combines with J gene TRBJ2-1; perhaps TRBD1 as D (6 bases). The germline V gene encodes CDR1 MDHEN and CDR2 SYDVKM. The ends were cut back, 6 bases at V and 7 bases at J, with 19 bases in the middle. CDR3 size: 15 residues. CDR3 DNA sequence: TGTGCCAGCAGCACCCTGGGTGGGGGCCTTAATGAGCAGTTCTTC. This sequence encodes CASSTLGGGLNEQFF. The full variable domain, completed using reference TRBV28 and TRBJ2-1, is DVKVTQSSRYLVKRTGEKVFLECVQDMDHENMFWYRQDPGLGLRLIYFSYDVKMKEKGDIPEGYSVSREKKERFSLILESASTNQTSMYLCASSTLGGGLNEQFFGPGTRLTVL.

The chain carries TRBV5-6 and TRBJ1-5, with D tentatively TRBD1 (6 bases). CDR3 length equals 18 residues. With 6 bases removed from V and 1 base from J, the gap between germline ends came to 23 bases. CDR1 SGHDT and CDR2 YYEEEE come from the germline V gene. CDR3 residues: CASTESGRGKKSNQPQHF. In DNA form, the CDR3 reads TGTGCCAGCACCGAGTCCGGGAGGGGGAAGAAGAGCAATCAGCCCCAGCATTTT.

This chain joins TRBV6-5 and TRBJ1-2; maybe TRBD1 (6 bases). Germline values: CDR1 MNHEY, CDR2 SVGAGI. There are 12 residues in the CDR3. Trimming took 5 bases from V and 7 from J, leaving 11 bases between them. This chain's CDR3 is CASSKQGSGYTF. The CDR3 nucleotides read TGTGCCAGCAGTAAACAGGGAAGTGGCTACACCTTC.